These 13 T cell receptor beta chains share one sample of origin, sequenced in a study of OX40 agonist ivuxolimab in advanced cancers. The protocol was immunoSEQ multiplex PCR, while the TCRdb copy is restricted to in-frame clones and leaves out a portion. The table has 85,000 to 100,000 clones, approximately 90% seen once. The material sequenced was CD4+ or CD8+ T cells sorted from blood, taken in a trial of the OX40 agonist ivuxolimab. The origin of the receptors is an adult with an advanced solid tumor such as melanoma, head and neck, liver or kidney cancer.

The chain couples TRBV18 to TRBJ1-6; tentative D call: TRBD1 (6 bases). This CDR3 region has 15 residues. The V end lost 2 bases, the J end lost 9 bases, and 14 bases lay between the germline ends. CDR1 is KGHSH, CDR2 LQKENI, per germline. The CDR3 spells CASSPTGSSGSPLHF. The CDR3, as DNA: TGTGCCAGCTCACCAACAGGGAGTTCGGGTTCACCCCTCCACTTT. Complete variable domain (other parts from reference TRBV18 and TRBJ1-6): NAGVMQNPRHLVRRRGQEARLRCSPMKGHSHVYWYRQLPEEGLKFMVYLQKENIIDESGMPKERFSAEFPKEGPSILRIQQVVRGDSAAYFCASSPTGSSGSPLHFGNGTRLTVT.

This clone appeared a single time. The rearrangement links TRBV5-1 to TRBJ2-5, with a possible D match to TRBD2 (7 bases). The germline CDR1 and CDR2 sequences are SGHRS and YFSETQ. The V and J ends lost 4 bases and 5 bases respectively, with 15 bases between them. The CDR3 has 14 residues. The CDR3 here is CASSIGGRRETQYF. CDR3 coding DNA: TGCGCCAGCAGCATCGGGGGGCGCAGGGAGACCCAGTACTTC. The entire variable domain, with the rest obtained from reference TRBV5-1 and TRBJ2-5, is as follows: KAGVTQTPRYLIKTRGQQVTLSCSPISGHRSVSWYQQTPGQGLQFLFEYFSETQRNKGNFPGRFSGRQFSNSRSEMNVSTLELGDSALYLCASSIGGRRETQYFGPGTRLLVL.

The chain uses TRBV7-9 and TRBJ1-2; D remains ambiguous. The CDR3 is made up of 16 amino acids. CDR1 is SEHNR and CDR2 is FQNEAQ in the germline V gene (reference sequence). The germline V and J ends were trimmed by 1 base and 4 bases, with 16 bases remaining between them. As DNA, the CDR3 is TGTGCCAGCAGCTTAGTGGTCAGGCCACTAGGCTATGGCTACACCTTC. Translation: CASSLVVRPLGYGYTF.

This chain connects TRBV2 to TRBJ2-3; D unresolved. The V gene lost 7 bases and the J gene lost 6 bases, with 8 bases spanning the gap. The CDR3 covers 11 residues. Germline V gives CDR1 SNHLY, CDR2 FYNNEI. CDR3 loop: CASIGWDTQYF. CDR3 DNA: TGTGCCAGCATAGGATGGGATACGCAGTATTTT.

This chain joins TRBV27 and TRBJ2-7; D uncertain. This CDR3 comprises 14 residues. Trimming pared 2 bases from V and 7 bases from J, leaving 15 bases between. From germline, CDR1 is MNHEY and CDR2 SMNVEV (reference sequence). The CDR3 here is CASSLAVGLREQYF. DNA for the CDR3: TGTGCCAGCAGTTTAGCAGTTGGGCTGAGGGAGCAGTACTTC.

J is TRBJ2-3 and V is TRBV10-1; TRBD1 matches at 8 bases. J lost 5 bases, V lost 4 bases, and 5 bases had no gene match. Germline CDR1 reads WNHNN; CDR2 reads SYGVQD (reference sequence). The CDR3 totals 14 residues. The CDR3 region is CASSVGTGGDTQYF. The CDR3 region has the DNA TGCGCCAGCAGTGTCGGGACAGGCGGAGATACGCAGTATTTT.

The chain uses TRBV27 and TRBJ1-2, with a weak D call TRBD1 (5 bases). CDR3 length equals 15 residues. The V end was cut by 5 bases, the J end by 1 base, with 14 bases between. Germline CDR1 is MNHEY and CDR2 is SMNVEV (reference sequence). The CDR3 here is CASSPWDGLNYGYTF. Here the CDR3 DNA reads TGTGCCAGCAGTCCTTGGGACGGACTTAACTATGGCTACACCTTC.

The CDR3 loop is CASGRQGLNTEAFF. CDR3 nucleotide sequence: TGTGCCAGCGGACGTCAGGGTTTAAACACTGAAGCTTTCTTT. V usage is TRBV28 and J usage is TRBJ1-1; tentative D call: TRBD1 (5 bases). Trimming removed 8 bases from V and 2 bases from J, with 15 bases in between. Germline values: CDR1 MDHEN, CDR2 SYDVKM. The CDR3 is 14 residues long. The complete variable domain, with remaining parts taken from reference TRBV28 and TRBJ1-1, reads DVKVTQSSRYLVKRTGEKVFLECVQDMDHENMFWYRQDPGLGLRLIYFSYDVKMKEKGDIPEGYSVSREKKERFSLILESASTNQTSMYLCASGRQGLNTEAFFGQGTRLTVV.

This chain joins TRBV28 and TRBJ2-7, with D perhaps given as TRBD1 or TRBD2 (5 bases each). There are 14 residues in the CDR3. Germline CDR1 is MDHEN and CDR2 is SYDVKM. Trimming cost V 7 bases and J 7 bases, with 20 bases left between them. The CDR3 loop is CASTSPGAGWEQYF. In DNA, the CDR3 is TGTGCCAGCACCAGCCCCGGGGCAGGGTGGGAGCAGTACTTC.

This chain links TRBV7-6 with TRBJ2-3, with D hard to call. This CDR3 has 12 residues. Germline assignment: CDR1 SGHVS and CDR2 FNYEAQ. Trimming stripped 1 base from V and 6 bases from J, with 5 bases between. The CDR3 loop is CASSLVPDTQYF. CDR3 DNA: TGTGCCAGCAGCTTAGTTCCGGATACGCAGTATTTT.

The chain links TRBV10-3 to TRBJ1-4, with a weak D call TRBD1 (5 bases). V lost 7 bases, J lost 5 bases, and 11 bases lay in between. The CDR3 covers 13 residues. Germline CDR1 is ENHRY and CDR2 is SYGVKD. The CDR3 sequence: CAINGPGNEKLFF. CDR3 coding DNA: TGTGCCATCAATGGGCCAGGGAATGAAAAACTGTTTTTT.

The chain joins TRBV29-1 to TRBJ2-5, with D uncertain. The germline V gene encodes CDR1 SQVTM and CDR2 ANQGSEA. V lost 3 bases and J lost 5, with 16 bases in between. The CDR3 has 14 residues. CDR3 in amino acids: CSVDVVPAGETQYF. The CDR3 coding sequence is TGCAGCGTTGATGTAGTCCCGGCTGGGGAGACCCAGTACTTC. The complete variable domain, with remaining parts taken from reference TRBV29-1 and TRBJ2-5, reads SAVISQKPSRDICQRGTSLTIQCQVDSQVTMMFWYRQQPGQSLTLIATANQGSEATYESGFVIDKFPISRPNLTFSTLTVSNMSPEDSSIYLCSVDVVPAGETQYFGPGTRLLVL.

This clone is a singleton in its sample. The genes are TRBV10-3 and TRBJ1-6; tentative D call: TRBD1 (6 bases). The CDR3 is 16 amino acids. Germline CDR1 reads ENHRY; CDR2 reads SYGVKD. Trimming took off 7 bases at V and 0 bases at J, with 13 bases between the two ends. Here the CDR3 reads CAIMGAGSSYNSPLHF. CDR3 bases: TGTGCCATCATGGGGGCAGGGAGCTCCTATAATTCACCCCTCCACTTT.